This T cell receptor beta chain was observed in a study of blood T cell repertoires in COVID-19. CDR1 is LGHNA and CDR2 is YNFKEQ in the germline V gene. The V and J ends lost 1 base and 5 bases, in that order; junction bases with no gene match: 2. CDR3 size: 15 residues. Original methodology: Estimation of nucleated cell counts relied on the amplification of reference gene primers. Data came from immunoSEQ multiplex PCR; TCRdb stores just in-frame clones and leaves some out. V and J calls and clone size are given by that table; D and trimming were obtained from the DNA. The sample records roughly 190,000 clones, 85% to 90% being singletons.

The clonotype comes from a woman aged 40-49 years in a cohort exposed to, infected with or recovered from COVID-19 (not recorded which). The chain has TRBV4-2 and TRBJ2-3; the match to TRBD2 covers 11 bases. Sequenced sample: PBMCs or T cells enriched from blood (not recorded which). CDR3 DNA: TGTGCCAGCAGCCAAGCTCTAGCGGGAGGAGATACGCAGTATTTT. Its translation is CASSQALAGGDTQYF.